This T cell receptor beta chain was recorded in a study of shared clonotypes between healthy human individuals. Nashville, Tennessee was home to all donors, each a Caucasian adult. With 3 bases removed from V and 8 bases from J, the gap between germline ends came to 5 bases. This CDR3 contains 11 residues. Germline V gene sequence: CDR1 MNHEY, CDR2 SMNVEV (reference sequence). Study outcomes and limitations: Donor scarcity curtailed the genetic and exposure-history diversity represented herein.

Note on this clone: Its antigen is as yet unknown.

Genomic DNA belonging to each subset was distributed in equal measure over several immunoSEQ plates. Ten immunoSEQ deep assay plates were used to sequence the DNA of unsorted PBMCs. TCRdb keeps only in-frame clones here, not all; method: immunoSEQ multiplex PCR. This sample has 400,000 to 550,000 clones, with roughly 85% found just once. The V call is TRBV27, the J call TRBJ2-1; D remains unclear. The clonotype originates from a woman in her forties in good health. Some clones in this sample may be carry-over from other donors' samples. Input material: PBMCs. CDR3 sequence reads: CASSFSDEQFF. The DNA for the CDR3 is TGTGCCAGCAGTTTTTCGGATGAGCAGTTCTTC.